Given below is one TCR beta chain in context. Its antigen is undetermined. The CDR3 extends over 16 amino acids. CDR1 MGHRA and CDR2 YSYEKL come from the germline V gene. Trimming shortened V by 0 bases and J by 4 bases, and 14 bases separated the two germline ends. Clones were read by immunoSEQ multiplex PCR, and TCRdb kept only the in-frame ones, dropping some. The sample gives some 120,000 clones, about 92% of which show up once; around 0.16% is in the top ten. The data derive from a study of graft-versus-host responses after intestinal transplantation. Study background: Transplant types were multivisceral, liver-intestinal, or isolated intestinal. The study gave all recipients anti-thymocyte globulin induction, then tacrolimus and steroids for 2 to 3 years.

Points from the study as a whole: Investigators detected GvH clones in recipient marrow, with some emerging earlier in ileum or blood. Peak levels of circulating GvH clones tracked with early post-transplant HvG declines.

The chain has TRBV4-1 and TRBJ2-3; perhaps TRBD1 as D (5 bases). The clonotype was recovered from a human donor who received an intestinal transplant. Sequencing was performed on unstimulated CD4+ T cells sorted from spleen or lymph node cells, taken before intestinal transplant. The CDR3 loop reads CASSQDYKGMADTQYF. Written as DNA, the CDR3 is TGCGCCAGCAGCCAAGATTACAAGGGGATGGCAGATACGCAGTATTTT.